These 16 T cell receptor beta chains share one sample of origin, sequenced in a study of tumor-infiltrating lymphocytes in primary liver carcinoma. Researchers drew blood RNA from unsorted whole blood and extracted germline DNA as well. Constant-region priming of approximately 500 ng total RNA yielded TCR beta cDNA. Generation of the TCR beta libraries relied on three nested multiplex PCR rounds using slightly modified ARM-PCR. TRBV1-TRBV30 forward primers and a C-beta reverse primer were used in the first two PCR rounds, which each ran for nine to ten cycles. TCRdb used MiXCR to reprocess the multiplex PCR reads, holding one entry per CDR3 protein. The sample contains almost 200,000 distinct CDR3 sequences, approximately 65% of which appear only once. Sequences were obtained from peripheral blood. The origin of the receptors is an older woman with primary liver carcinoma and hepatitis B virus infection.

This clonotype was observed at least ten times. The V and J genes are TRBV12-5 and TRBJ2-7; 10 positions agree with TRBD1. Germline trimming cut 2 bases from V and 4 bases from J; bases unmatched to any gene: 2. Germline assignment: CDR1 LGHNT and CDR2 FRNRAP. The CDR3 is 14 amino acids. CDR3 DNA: TGTGCTAGTGGTTTGATGGGACAGGGGTACGAGCAGTACTTC. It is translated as CASGLMGQGYEQYF.

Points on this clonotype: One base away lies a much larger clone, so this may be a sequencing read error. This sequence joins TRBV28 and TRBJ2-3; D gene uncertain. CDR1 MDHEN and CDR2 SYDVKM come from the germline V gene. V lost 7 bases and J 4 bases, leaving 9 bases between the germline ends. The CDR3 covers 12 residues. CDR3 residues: CASTGDADTQYF. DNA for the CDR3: TGTGCCAGCACTGGGGATGCAGATACGCAGTATTTT.

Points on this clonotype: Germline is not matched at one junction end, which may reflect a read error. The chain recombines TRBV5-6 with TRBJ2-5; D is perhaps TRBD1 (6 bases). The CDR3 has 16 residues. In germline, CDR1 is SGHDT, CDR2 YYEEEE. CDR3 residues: CAGSLVRGQSQETQYF. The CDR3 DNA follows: TGTGCCGGCAGCTTAGTAAGAGGACAGAGCCAAGAGACCCAGTACTTC.

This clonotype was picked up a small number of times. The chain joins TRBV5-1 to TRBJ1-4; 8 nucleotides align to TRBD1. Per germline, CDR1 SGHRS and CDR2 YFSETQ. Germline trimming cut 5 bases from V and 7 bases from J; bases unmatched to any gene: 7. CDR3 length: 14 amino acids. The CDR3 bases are TGCGCCAGCAGAAAGACAGGGGAAACTGAAAAACTGTTTTTT. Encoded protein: CASRKTGETEKLFF.

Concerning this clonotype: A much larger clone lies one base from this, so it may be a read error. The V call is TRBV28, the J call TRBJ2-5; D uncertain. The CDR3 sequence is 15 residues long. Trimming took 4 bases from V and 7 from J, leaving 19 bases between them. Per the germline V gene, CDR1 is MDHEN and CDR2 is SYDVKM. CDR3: CASSSSYRANGTQYF. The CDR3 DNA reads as TGTGCCAGCAGTTCTTCTTATAGGGCGAATGGGACCCAGTACTTC.

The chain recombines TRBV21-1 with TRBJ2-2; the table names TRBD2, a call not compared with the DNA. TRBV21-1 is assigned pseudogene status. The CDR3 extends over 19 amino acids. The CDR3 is CASSKRGGRASGGTGELFF. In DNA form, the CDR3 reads TGTGCCAGCAGCAAAAGGGGCGGGAGGGCCTCCGGGGGCACCGGGGAGCTGTTTTTT.

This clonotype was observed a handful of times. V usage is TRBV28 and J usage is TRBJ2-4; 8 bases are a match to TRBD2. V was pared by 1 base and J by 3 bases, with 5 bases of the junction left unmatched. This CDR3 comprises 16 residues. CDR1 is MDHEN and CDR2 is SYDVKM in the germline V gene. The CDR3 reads CASSLYGRALKNIQYF. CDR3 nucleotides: TGTGCCAGCAGTTTATACGGGAGGGCCCTCAAAAACATTCAGTACTTC.

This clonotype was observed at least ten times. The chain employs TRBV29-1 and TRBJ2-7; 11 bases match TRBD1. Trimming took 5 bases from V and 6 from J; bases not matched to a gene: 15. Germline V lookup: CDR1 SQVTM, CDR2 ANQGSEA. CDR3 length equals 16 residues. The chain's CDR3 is CSVSGQGASSGTEQYF. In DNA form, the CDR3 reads TGCAGCGTTTCCGGACAGGGGGCGTCTAGCGGGACCGAGCAGTACTTC.

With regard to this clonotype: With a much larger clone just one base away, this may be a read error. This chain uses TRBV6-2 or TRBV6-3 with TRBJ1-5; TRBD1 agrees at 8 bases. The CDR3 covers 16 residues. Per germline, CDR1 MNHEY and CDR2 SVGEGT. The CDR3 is CVSRTLRQGRNQPQHF. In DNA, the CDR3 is TGTGTCAGCAGAACACTCAGACAGGGGAGAAATCAGCCCCAGCATTTT.

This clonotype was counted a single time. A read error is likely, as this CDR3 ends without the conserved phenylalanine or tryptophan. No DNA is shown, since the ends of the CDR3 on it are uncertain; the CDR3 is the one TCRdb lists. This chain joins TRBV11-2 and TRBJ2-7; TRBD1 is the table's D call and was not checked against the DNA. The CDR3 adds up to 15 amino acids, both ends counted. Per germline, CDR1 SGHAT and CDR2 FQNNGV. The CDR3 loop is CASSKDRLGAHEEYS.

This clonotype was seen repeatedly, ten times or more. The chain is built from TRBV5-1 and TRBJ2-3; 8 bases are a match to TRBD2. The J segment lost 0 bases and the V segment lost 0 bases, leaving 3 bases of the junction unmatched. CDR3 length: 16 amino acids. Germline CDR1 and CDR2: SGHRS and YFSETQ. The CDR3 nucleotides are TGCGCCAGCAGCTTGGGACTAGCGACTAGCACAGATACGCAGTATTTT. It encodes CASSLGLATSTDTQYF.

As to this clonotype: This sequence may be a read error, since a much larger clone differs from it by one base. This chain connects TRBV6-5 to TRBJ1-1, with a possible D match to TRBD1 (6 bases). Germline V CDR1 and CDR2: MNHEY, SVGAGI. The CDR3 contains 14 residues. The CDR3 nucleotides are TGTGCCAGCAGTGACCCAGGGGTGAACACTGAAGCTTCCTTT. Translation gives CASSDPGVNTEASF.

The CDR3: CAISPNWQGNSYEQYF. Written as DNA, the CDR3 is TGTGCCATTAGCCCGAACTGGCAGGGCAACTCCTACGAGCAGTACTTC. V and J are TRBV11-3 and TRBJ2-7; a weak D match, TRBD1 (5 bases). Trimming removed 10 bases from V and 0 bases from J, with 22 bases in between. The CDR3 loop spans 16 amino acids. Looked up from germline, CDR1 is SGHNT and CDR2 is YENEEA. The complete variable domain, with remaining parts taken from reference TRBV11-3 and TRBJ2-7, reads EAGVVQSPRYKIIEKKQPVAFWCNPISGHNTLYWYLQNLGQGPELLIRYENEEAVDDSQLPKDRFSAERLKGVDSTLKIQPAELGDSAVYLCAISPNWQGNSYEQYFGPGTRLTVT.

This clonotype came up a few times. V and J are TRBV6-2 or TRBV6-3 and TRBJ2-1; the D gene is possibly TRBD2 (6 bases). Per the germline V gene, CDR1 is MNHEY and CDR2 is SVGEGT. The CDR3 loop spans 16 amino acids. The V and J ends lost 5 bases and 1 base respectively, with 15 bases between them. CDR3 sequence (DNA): TGTGCCAGCAGTGACGCTCTAGCGCTGTCCTACAATGAGCAGTTCTTC. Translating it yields CASSDALALSYNEQFF.

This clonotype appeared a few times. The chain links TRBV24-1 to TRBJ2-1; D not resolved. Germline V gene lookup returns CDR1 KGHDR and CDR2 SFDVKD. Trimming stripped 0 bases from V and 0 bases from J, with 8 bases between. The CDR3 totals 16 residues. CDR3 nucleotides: TGTGCCACCAGTGATTTGTCAGCGACCTCCTACAATGAGCAGTTCTTC. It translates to CATSDLSATSYNEQFF.

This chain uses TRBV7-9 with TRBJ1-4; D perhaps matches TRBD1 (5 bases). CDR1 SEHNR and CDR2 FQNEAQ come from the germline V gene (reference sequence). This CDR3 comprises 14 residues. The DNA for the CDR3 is TGTACTAGCAACCTAGTGGGGGTAGATGAAAAACTGTTTTTT. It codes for CTSNLVGVDEKLFF.